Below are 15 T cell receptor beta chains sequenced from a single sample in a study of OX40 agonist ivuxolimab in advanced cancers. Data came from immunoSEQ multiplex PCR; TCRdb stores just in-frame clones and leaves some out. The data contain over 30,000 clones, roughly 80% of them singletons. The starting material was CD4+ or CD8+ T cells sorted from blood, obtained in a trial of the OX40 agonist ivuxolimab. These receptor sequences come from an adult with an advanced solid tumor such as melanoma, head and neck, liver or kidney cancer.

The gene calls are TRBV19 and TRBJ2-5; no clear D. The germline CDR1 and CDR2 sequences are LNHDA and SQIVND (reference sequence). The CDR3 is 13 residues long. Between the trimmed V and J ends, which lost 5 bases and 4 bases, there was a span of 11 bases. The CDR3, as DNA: TGTGCCAGTAGTCGGGCCAACCCAGAGACCCAGTACTTC. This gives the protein CASSRANPETQYF.

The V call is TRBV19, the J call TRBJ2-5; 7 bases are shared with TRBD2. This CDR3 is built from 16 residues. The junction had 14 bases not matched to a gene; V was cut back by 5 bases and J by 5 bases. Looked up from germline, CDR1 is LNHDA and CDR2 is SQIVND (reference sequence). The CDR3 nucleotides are TGTGCCAGTAGTTCTGTGACTAGCCTGGAGAAGGAGACCCAGTACTTC. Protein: CASSSVTSLEKETQYF.

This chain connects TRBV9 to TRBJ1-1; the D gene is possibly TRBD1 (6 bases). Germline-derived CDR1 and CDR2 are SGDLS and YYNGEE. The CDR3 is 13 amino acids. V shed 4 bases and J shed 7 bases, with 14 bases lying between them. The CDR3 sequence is CASSPSLQGEAFF. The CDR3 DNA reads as TGTGCCAGCAGCCCCTCCCTACAGGGTGAAGCTTTCTTT.

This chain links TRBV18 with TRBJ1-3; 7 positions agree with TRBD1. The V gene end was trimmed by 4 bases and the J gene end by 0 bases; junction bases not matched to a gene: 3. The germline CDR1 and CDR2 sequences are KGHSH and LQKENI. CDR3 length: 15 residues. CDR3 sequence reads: CASSQGASSGNTIYF. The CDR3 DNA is TGTGCCAGCTCACAGGGGGCCAGCTCTGGAAACACCATATATTTT.

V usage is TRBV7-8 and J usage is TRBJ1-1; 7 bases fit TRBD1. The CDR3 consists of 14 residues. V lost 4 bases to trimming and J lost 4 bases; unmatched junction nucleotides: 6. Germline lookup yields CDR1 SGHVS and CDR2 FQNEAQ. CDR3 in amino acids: CASSSDRVPTEAFF. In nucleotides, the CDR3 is TGTGCCAGCAGCTCCGACAGGGTTCCCACTGAAGCTTTCTTT.

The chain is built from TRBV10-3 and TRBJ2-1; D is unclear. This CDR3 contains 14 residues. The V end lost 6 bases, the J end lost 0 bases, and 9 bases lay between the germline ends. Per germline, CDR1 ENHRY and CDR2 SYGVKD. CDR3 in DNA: TGTGCCATCAGCTCGAGGAGCTCCTACAATGAGCAGTTCTTC. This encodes CAISSRSSYNEQFF.

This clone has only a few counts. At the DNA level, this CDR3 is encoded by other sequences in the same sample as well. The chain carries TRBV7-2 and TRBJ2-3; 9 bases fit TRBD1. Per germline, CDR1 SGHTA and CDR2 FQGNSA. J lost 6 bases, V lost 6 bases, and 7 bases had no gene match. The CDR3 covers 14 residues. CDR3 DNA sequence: TGTGCCAGCAGTAGAACAGGGGGCTTTGATACGCAGTATTTT. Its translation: CASSRTGGFDTQYF.

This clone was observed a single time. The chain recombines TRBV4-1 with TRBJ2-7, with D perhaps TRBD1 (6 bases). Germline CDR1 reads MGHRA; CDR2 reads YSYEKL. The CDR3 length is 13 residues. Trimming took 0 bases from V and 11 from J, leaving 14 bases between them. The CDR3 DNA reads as TGCGCCAGCAGCCAAGATCTTGGACAGAGTGAGTACTTC. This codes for CASSQDLGQSEYF.

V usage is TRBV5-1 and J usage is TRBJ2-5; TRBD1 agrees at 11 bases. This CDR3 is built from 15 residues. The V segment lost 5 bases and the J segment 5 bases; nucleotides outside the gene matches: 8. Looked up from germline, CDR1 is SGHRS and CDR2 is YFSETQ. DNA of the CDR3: TGCGCCAGCAGACCGGGACAGGGGGTCCGGGAGACCCAGTACTTC. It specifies CASRPGQGVRETQYF.

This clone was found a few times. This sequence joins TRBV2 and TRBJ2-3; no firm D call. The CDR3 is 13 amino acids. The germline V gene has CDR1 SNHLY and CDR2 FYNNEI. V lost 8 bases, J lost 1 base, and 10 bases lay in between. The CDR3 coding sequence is TGTGCCAGCCCCCCCCGCGGCACAGATACGCAGTATTTT. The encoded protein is CASPPRGTDTQYF.

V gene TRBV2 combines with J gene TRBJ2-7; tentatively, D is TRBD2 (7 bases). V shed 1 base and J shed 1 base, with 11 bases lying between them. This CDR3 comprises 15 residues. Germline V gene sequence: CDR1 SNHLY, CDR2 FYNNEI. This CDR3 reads CASSEEGGGSYEQYF. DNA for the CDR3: TGTGCCAGCAGTGAAGAGGGGGGAGGGTCCTACGAGCAGTACTTC.

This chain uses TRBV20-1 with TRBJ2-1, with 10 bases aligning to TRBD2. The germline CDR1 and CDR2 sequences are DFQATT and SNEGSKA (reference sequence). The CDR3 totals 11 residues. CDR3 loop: CSLAGADEQFF. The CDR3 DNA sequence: TGCAGCCTAGCGGGAGCGGATGAGCAGTTCTTC.

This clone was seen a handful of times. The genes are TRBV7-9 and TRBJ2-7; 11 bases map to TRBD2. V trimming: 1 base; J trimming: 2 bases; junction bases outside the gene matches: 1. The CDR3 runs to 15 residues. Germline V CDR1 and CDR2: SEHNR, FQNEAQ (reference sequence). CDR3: CASSLGLAGTYEQYF. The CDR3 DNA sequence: TGTGCCAGCAGCTTAGGACTAGCGGGGACCTACGAGCAGTACTTC.

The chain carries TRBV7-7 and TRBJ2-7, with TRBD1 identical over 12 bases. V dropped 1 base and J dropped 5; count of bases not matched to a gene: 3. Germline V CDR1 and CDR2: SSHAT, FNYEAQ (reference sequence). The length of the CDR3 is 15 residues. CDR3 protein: CASSLGGTGGNEQYF. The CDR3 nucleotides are TGTGCCAGCAGCTTAGGAGGGACAGGGGGCAACGAGCAGTACTTC.

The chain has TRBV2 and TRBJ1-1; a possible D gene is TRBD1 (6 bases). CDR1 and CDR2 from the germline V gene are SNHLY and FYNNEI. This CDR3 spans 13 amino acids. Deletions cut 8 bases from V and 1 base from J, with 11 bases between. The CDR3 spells CASPQDRNTEAFF. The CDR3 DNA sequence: TGTGCCAGCCCACAGGACAGGAACACTGAAGCTTTCTTT. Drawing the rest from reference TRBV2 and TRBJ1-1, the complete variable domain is EPEVTQTPSHQVTQMGQEVILRCVPISNHLYFYWYRQILGQKVEFLVSFYNNEISEKSEIFDDQFSVERPDGSNFTLKIRSTKLEDSAMYFCASPQDRNTEAFFGQGTRLTVV.